This T cell receptor (beta chain) was recovered during a study of T cells in Graves' hyperthyroidism and ophthalmopathy (dated by TCRdb to between 2019 and 2020). Describing the broader study: Peripheral blood samples were taken at the time of initial diagnosis, prior to any treatment. After blood sampling, hyperthyroidism patients were treated with methimazole at a starting dose of 30 mg daily, and ophthalmopathy patients were treated with high-dose intravenous methylprednisolone. According to the paper, TCR Vbeta CDR3 sequencing was carried out on 135 peripheral blood samples, which came from 40 to 45 ophthalmopathy, approximately 72 hyperthyroidism and roughly 17 progressor patients. In addition, the study compared T-cell repertoires in thyroid tissue and in blood from five to seven Graves' hyperthyroidism patients. Prospective prediction of ophthalmopathy was tested in an independent validation cohort consisting of 18 hyperthyroidism patients and approximately 16 patients who later progressed to ophthalmopathy. To identify distinguishing TCR V-J signatures, a discovery cohort of some 100 patients was used, comprising 40 to 45 with Graves' ophthalmopathy and 57 with stable Graves' hyperthyroidism. For training and testing, the 100 or so patients in the discovery cohort were randomly divided in a 7:3 ratio.

This clonotype was seen many times. Its antigen specificity is not known. No per-base quality is available; no much larger clone lies one base away. The CDR3, cysteine through phenylalanine, is 16 amino acids long. The kept DNA is CDR3 alone, 48 bases in frame from the first base. Ends trimmed: V by 5 bases, J by 4 bases; bases unmatched to a gene: 11. The CDR1 and CDR2 encoded by the germline V gene (reference sequence) are LNHDA and SQIVND. Stable Graves' hyperthyroidism was defined as the absence of progression to ophthalmopathy over 18 months of follow-up. Hyperthyroidism patients were newly diagnosed, with disease duration under 2 months, and aged 18 to 65 years. Patients with uncontrolled infections, other autoimmune diseases, pregnancy or lactation were excluded. Diagnoses relied on clinical symptoms, serum thyroxine and TRAb, thyroid ultrasound and orbital computed tomography. Ficoll-Paque density gradient centrifugation was used to isolate PBMCs from approximately 11 ml of fresh peripheral blood. Total RNA was extracted with Trizol reagent, and quality was checked on an Agilent 2100 Bioanalyzer.

The research as a whole found: During validation, the model predicted progression to ophthalmopathy a median of about 5.9 months ahead of onset, with roughly 65% sensitivity and roughly 75% specificity. Most expanded thyroid clonotypes (frequency above 0.001) were also found in blood, which suggests that blood repertoires may mirror thyroid immune responses. Sample size was not statistically predetermined, and investigators were not blinded to group allocation. In cross-validation, a model built on a 13 V-J signature told ophthalmopathy apart from stable hyperthyroidism with approximately 90% sensitivity and 81% to 82% specificity, and in testing the same model reached 80%/75%.

The TCR beta CDR3 regions were amplified from the RNA transcripts. A first-round RT-PCR of the TCR CDR3 used the HTBI primer set with the Qiagen OneStep RT-PCR kit. The libraries were constructed in a second round of multiplex PCR and then size-selected and purified. Libraries were sequenced paired-end with 100 bp reads on an Illumina HiSeq2000. Regarding the original processing steps: SOAPnuke was used to process the raw data, removing reads that contained adapters or uncalled bases, had a mean Phred below 15, or lacked an exact match to the constant primer or identifier. High-quality paired reads were merged using COPE v1.2.5, and each unique nucleotide sequence was defined as a clonotype. Clonotypes were aligned to IMGT TRBV, TRBD and TRBJ reference segments using MiTCR v1.1. The analysis was restricted to V-J combinations with a frequency above 0.0001, which together covered 99.2% of the repertoires. A TCS score was defined as the ratio of F50 (clonal expansion) to E x V (chaos), with BLOSUM62-based TCRdist applied between CDR3 peptides within each V-J. Welch's t-statistics and random forest reduced around 550 V-J features to some 14, which were used in a naive Bayes classifier (R e1071). TCRdb reprocessing: public reads trimmed at Q25 with fastp, clones called with MiXCR, in-frame beta chains kept. Every CDR3 protein is listed once, alongside the most common genes and DNA of its rows. The V and J calls were not made by the authors but by TCRdb's processing. The sample contains some 510,000 distinct CDR3 sequences, less than 25% of them found a single time. The ten top clones hold less than 30% of the sample.

The sample consisted of blood. This receptor chain uses TRBV19 and TRBJ2-4; 7 central bases correspond to TRBD1. The origin of this receptor is a man younger than 30 with Graves' hyperthyroidism. The nucleotide sequence is TGTGCCAGTAGTTTTCGTGGACAGGCCCGAAAAAACATTCAGTACTTC. It translates as CASSFRGQARKNIQYF.